This TCR beta chain came from a study of tissue T cells after allogeneic stem cell transplantation. The assay was immunoSEQ multiplex PCR, and TCRdb's table has in-frame clones only and misses some. The profile covers 7,500 or so clones, with 50% appearing a single time and approximately 12% taken by the ten largest. In its sample, this clone was seen once. Its target is unknown. Gene names follow the mouse nomenclature. The read terminates 1 residue ahead of where the CDR3 ends, so the germline J gene completes it. General study findings and limits: Anatomically similar tissues had similar TCR repertoires within each patient. Only a limited share of tissue TCRs appeared in blood or spleen.

The time point is: mouse harvest day 7 after allogeneic transplant. Each mouse received 10^7 T-cell-depleted marrow cells plus 10^6 splenic CD5+ T cells by tail vein. Germline V gives CDR1 SGHND, CDR2 FRSKSL. Germline trimming cut 6 bases from V and 0 bases from J; bases unmatched to any gene: 0. This CDR3 region has 15 residues. The origin of this receptor is a female BALB/c mouse given C57BL/6 T cells with graft-versus-host disease after an allogeneic hematopoietic cell transplant. V and J are TRBV15 and TRBJ2-2, with 11 bases matching TRBD1. Sequencing was carried out using lymph node tissue. The sequenced part of the CDR3 DNA is TGTGCCAGCAGGGGACAGGGGGCAAACACCGGGCAGCTCTAC. Its translation: CASRGQGANTGQLY. The full CDR3 protein is CASRGQGANTGQLYF.